The clone carrying this TCR beta chain qualifies as medium-sized. The CDR3 is 14 residues long. V shed 6 bases and J 6 bases; nucleotides not matched to a gene: 2. TCRdb recomputed calls from the 5' RACE reads with MiXCR, one row per CDR3 protein. This table holds 50,000 or so distinct CDR3 sequences, over 9.5% found once. The sample comes from a study of early T cells in non-severe SARS-CoV-2 infection. The specimen was whole blood. The V gene is TRBV12-3 or TRBV12-4, the J gene TRBJ2-2; 12 bases fit TRBD2. The TCR originated in an adult who was a healthcare worker with PCR-confirmed SARS-CoV-2 infection or an uninfected control (not recorded which). CDR3 protein: CASSGLAGPGELFF. In nucleotides, the CDR3 is TGTGCCAGCAGCGGACTAGCGGGACCCGGGGAGCTGTTTTTT.